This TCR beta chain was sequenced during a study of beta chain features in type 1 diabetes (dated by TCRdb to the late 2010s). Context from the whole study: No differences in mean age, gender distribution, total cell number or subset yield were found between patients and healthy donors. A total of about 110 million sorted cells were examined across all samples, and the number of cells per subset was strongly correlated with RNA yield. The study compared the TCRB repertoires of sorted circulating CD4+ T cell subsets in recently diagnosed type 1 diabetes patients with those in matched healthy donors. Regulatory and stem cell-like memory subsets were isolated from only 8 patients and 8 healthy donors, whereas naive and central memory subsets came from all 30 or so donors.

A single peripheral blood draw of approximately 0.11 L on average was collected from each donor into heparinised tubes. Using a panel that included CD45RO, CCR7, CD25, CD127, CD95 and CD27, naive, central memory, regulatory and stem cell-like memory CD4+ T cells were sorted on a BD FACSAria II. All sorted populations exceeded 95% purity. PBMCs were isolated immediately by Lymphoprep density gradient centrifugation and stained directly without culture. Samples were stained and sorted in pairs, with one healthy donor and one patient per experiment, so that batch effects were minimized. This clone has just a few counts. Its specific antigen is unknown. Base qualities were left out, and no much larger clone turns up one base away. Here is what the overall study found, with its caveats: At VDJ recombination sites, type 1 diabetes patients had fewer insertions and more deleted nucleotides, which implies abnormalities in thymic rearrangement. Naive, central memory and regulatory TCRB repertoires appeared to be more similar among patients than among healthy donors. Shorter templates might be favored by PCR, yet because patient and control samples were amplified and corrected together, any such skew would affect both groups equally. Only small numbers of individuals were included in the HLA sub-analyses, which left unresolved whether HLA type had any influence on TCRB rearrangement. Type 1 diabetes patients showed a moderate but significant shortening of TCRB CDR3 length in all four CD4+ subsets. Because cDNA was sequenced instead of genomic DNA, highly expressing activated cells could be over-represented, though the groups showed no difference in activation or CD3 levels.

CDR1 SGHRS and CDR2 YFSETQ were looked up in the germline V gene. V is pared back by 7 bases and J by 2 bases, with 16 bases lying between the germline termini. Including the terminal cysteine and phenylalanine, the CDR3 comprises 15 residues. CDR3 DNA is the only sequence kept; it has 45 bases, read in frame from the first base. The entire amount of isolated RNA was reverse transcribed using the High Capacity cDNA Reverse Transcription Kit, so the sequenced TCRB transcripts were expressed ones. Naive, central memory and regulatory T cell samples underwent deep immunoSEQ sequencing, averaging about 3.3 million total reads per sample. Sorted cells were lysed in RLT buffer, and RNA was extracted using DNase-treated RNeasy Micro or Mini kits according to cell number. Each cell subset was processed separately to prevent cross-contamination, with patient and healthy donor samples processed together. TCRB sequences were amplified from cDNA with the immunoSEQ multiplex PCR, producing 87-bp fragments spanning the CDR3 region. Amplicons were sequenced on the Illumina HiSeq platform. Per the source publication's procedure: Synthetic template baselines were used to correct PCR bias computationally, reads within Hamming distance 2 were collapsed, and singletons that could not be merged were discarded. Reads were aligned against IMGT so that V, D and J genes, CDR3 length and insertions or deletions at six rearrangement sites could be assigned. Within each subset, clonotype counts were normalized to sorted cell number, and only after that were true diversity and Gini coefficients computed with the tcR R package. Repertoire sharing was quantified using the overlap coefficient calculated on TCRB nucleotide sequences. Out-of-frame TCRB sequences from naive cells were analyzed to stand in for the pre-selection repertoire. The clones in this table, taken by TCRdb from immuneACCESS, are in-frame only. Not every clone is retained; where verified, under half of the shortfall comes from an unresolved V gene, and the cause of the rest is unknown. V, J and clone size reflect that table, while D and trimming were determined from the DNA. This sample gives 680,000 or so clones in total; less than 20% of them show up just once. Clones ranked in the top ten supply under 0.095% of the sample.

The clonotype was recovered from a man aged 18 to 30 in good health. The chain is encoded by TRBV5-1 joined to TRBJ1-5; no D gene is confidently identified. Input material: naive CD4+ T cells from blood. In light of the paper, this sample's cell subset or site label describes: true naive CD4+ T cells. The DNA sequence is TGCGCCAGCTCCGAGGGCGTGGGAGGCAATCAGCCCCAGCATTTT. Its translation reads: CASSEGVGGNQPQHF.